This paragraph reports one T cell receptor (beta chain). The data derive from a study of OX40 agonist ivuxolimab in advanced cancers. Germline V gives CDR1 SGHDT, CDR2 YYEEEE. The germline V and J ends were trimmed by 4 bases and 0 bases, with 13 bases remaining between them. CDR3 length: 15 residues. Using immunoSEQ multiplex PCR, the repertoire was profiled, and TCRdb retains in-frame clones only, with some absent. The data show roughly 45,000 clones, over 65% seen once. The starting material was CD4+ or CD8+ T cells sorted from blood, obtained in a trial of the OX40 agonist ivuxolimab. The V call is TRBV5-6, the J call TRBJ1-1, with D perhaps TRBD1 (5 bases). The sequence came from an adult with an advanced solid tumor such as melanoma, head and neck, liver or kidney cancer. In DNA form, the CDR3 reads TGTGCCAGCAGCGCACAACACAGGTTGAACACTGAAGCTTTCTTT. It specifies CASSAQHRLNTEAFF.